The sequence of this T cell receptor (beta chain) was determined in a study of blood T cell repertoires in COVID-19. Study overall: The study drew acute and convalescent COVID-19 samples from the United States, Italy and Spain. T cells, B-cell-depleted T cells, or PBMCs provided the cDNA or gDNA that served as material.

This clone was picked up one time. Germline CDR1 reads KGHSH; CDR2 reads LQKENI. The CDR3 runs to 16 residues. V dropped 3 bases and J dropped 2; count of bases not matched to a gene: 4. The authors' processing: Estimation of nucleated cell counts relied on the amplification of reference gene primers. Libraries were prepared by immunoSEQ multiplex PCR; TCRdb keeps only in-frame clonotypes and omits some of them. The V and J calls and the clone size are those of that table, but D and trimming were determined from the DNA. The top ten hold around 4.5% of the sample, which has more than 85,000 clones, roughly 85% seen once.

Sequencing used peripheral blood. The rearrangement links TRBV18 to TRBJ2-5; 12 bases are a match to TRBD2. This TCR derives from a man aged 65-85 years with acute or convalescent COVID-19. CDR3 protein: CASSPGLAGLQETQYF. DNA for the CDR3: TGTGCCAGCTCACCTGGACTAGCGGGGCTACAAGAGACCCAGTACTTC.